These 25 T cell receptor beta chains came from one sample sequenced in a study of cytomegalovirus exposure and HLA in healthy donors. Both 60 Vbeta primers and 13 Jbeta primers went into the PCR. Data came from immunoSEQ multiplex PCR; TCRdb stores just in-frame clones and leaves some out. The table records approximately 190,000 clones, 80% to 90% of them present only once. Source material: PBMCs. All receptors derive from a man in his forties in good health and CMV-seropositive.

The chain combines TRBV5-1 with TRBJ1-1; perhaps TRBD1 as D (5 bases). V was trimmed by 4 bases and J by 5 bases, leaving 12 bases between them. This CDR3 region has 13 residues. Germline V lookup: CDR1 SGHRS, CDR2 YFSETQ. The CDR3 sequence: CASSTGAGTEAFF. The CDR3, as DNA: TGCGCCAGCAGCACTGGAGCAGGGACTGAAGCTTTCTTT.

The V and J genes are TRBV29-1 and TRBJ1-2; D remains unclear. CDR1 and CDR2 from the germline V gene are SQVTM and ANQGSEA. Trimming cost V 4 bases and J 6 bases, with 6 bases left between them. The CDR3 contains 10 residues. CDR3 nucleotide sequence: TGCAGCGTTGGCGGAAATGGCTACACCTTC. Its translation: CSVGGNGYTF.

The CDR3 nucleotides are TGTGCCAGCAGCTCGACTAGCGGGAGAGGTGGGGAGCTGTTTTTT. Translation gives CASSSTSGRGGELFF. This chain uses TRBV7-2 with TRBJ2-2, with 12 bases that match TRBD2. The CDR3 is made up of 15 amino acids. V lost 4 bases, J lost 8 bases, and 5 bases stayed unmatched. Germline values: CDR1 SGHTA, CDR2 FQGNSA.

The rearrangement links TRBV28 to TRBJ1-1; no firm D call. CDR1 is MDHEN, CDR2 SYDVKM, per germline. Trimming left V 2 bases short and J 4 bases short, with 8 bases between. The CDR3 is made up of 13 amino acids. CDR3 in amino acids: CASSLRGFTEAFF. The CDR3 DNA follows: TGTGCCAGCAGTTTACGGGGATTCACTGAAGCTTTCTTT.

This clone is a singleton in its sample. The chain has TRBV12-5 and TRBJ1-5; D gene unclear. Trimming left V 5 bases short and J 9 bases short, with 11 bases between. Germline lookup yields CDR1 LGHNT and CDR2 FRNRAP. This CDR3 is built from 12 residues. The CDR3 sequence is CASGPPGGPQHF. The CDR3 nucleotides are TGTGCTAGTGGTCCACCGGGAGGGCCCCAGCATTTT.

The chain joins TRBV6-1 to TRBJ1-1; perhaps TRBD1 as D (6 bases). The germline V gene encodes CDR1 MNHNS and CDR2 SASEGT. Trimming pared 11 bases from V and 1 base from J, leaving 14 bases between. The CDR3 is made up of 13 amino acids. This CDR3 is CAGAGQPNTEAFF. The CDR3 bases are TGTGCCGGGGCAGGACAGCCGAACACTGAAGCTTTCTTT.

The rearrangement joins TRBV6-1 to TRBJ2-1, with 10 bases that match TRBD2. Germline loops: CDR1 MNHNS, CDR2 SASEGT. The CDR3 contains 14 residues. V lost 4 bases to trimming and J lost 9 bases; unmatched junction nucleotides: 6. As DNA, the CDR3 is TGTGCCAGCAGTGGGCTAGCGGGAGCTACTGAGCAGTTCTTC. Translating it yields CASSGLAGATEQFF.

The rearrangement joins TRBV19 to TRBJ2-1; 10 bases align to TRBD2. Germline V lookup: CDR1 LNHDA, CDR2 SQIVND (reference sequence). There are 16 residues in the CDR3. V gave up 6 bases and J gave up 6 bases; unmatched junction bases: 11. CDR3 in amino acids: CASSPFETSGTNEQFF. As DNA, the CDR3 is TGTGCCAGTAGCCCCTTCGAAACTAGCGGGACCAATGAGCAGTTCTTC.

CDR3 protein: CASSQDSRTSGSRNEQFF. CDR3 nucleotides: TGTGCCAGCAGCCAAGATTCCCGGACTAGCGGGAGTAGGAATGAGCAGTTCTTC. The genes are TRBV4-2 and TRBJ2-1, with 13 bases matching TRBD2. CDR1 and CDR2 (germline): LGHNA, YNFKEQ. The CDR3 is 18 residues long. The junction had 9 bases not matched to a gene; V was cut back by 0 bases and J by 7 bases.

This chain connects TRBV7-2 to TRBJ1-1; no definite D call. The germline V gene encodes CDR1 SGHTA and CDR2 FQGNSA. There are 15 residues in the CDR3. The V gene lost 5 bases and the J gene lost 5 bases, with 18 bases spanning the gap. The CDR3 DNA reads TGTGCCAGCAGCCCCCGCCGAAACCGGGTAACTGAAGCTTTCTTT. This gives the protein CASSPRRNRVTEAFF.

For the CDR3, the DNA is TGTGCCATCAGTGGGGGGACAGGGGGGTCCTACGAGCAGTACTTC. Translation gives CAISGGTGGSYEQYF. This chain uses TRBV10-3 with TRBJ2-7, with 11 positions matching TRBD1. The CDR3 runs to 15 residues. The V and J ends lost 4 bases and 1 base, in that order; junction bases with no gene match: 3. Germline CDR1 is ENHRY and CDR2 is SYGVKD.

This chain joins TRBV9 and TRBJ2-7; maybe TRBD2 (6 bases). V was cut by 0 bases and J by 9 bases, with 19 bases left in between. This CDR3 region has 15 residues. From germline, CDR1 is SGDLS and CDR2 YYNGEE. The CDR3 protein is CASSVDASATMGQYF. The CDR3 DNA follows: TGTGCCAGCAGCGTAGATGCTAGCGCGACCATGGGGCAGTACTTC.

This chain connects TRBV19 to TRBJ2-3; D gene ambiguous. Per the germline V gene, CDR1 is LNHDA and CDR2 is SQIVND (reference sequence). V gave up 5 bases and J gave up 5 bases, with 5 bases separating them. The CDR3 consists of 11 residues. CDR3 DNA: TGTGCCAGTAGTGTTCTAGATACGCAGTATTTT. It encodes CASSVLDTQYF. The full variable domain, completed using reference TRBV19 and TRBJ2-3, is DGGITQSPKYLFRKEGQNVTLSCEQNLNHDAMYWYRQDPGQGLRLIYYSQIVNDFQKGDIAEGYSVSREKKESFPLTVTSAQKNPTAFYLCASSVLDTQYFGPGTRLTVL.

The gene calls are TRBV5-4 and TRBJ2-3; D uncertain. The CDR3 totals 13 residues. V was trimmed by 4 bases and J by 5 bases, leaving 11 bases between them. CDR1 SGHNT and CDR2 YYREEE come from the germline V gene (reference sequence). The CDR3 region is CASSVSGGDTQYF. The CDR3 DNA reads as TGTGCCAGCAGCGTGTCGGGTGGAGATACGCAGTATTTT.

The chain joins TRBV2 to TRBJ1-3, with 10 bases lining up with TRBD1. The CDR3 is 15 amino acids. V lost 7 bases, J lost 1 base, and 4 bases stayed unmatched. Per germline, CDR1 SNHLY and CDR2 FYNNEI. As DNA, the CDR3 is TGTGCCAGCAAGGCGGGACAGGGGTCTGGAAACACCATATATTTT. Translation: CASKAGQGSGNTIYF.

The rearrangement uses TRBV7-9 and TRBJ1-4, with a possible D match to TRBD1 (6 bases). The CDR3 is made up of 14 amino acids. Trimming pared 1 base from V and 5 bases from J, leaving 8 bases between. Germline-derived CDR1 and CDR2 are SEHNR and FQNEAQ (reference sequence). The CDR3 region has the DNA TGTGCCAGCAGCTTAGTCAGGGGAAATGAAAAACTGTTTTTT. This encodes CASSLVRGNEKLFF.

The chain recombines TRBV5-5 with TRBJ2-1; D ambiguous. Germline V gene sequence: CDR1 SGHKS, CDR2 YYEKEE (reference sequence). CDR3 length: 13 amino acids. Trimming shortened V by 2 bases and J by 8 bases, and 11 bases separated the two germline ends. As DNA, the CDR3 is TGTGCCAGCAGCTTCTATAGCTTCGATGAGCAGTTCTTC. This sequence encodes CASSFYSFDEQFF.

The CDR3 region has the DNA TGTGCCAGCAGCCCAAGAGGCTATTCGGGAGAGCAGTACTTC. This gives the protein CASSPRGYSGEQYF. The chain links TRBV11-2 to TRBJ2-7; tentatively, D is TRBD2 (5 bases). CDR1 and CDR2 from the germline V gene are SGHAT and FQNNGV. The V end lost 5 bases, the J end lost 7 bases, and 18 bases lay between the germline ends. CDR3 length equals 14 residues.

V usage is TRBV11-2 and J usage is TRBJ2-7; 12 nucleotides align to TRBD2. CDR1 is SGHAT, CDR2 FQNNGV, per germline. V dropped 1 base and J dropped 3; count of bases not matched to a gene: 7. The CDR3 spans 17 residues. The CDR3 loop is CASSLAFGLAGIYEQYF. In DNA form, the CDR3 reads TGTGCCAGCAGCTTAGCGTTTGGACTAGCGGGGATCTACGAGCAGTACTTC.

V and J are TRBV2 and TRBJ2-1; 8 bases are shared with TRBD2. The CDR3 is 15 residues long. Unmatched junction bases numbered 2, after V lost 4 bases and J lost 0 bases. The germline V gene has CDR1 SNHLY and CDR2 FYNNEI. CDR3 sequence (DNA): TGTGCCAGCAGTGCCGGGACTAGCTCCTACAATGAGCAGTTCTTC. Its translation: CASSAGTSSYNEQFF.

V is TRBV6-1 and J is TRBJ1-3, with 8 bases fitting TRBD1. This CDR3 region has 14 residues. The junction had 3 bases not matched to a gene; V was cut back by 5 bases and J by 3 bases. Germline CDR1 is MNHNS and CDR2 is SASEGT. This CDR3 reads CASSKQGGGNTIYF. Written as DNA, the CDR3 is TGTGCCAGCAGTAAACAGGGGGGTGGAAACACCATATATTTT.

This clone was observed a handful of times. V and J are TRBV10-1 and TRBJ1-5; D is ambiguous. V lost 0 bases and J lost 7, with 13 bases in between. The CDR3 has 15 residues. Germline CDR1 WNHNN, CDR2 SYGVQD (reference sequence). In DNA form, the CDR3 reads TGCGCCAGCAGTGAGTCGATTGGGAGCGGCCAGCCCCAGCATTTT. This sequence encodes CASSESIGSGQPQHF.

V is TRBV11-3 and J is TRBJ2-1; 9 bases are a match to TRBD2. J gave up 4 bases and V 3 bases, and 7 bases lay outside the gene matches. The germline V gene encodes CDR1 SGHNT and CDR2 YENEEA. The CDR3 has 16 residues. CDR3 nucleotide sequence: TGTGCCAGCAGCTTTAGGGCTAGCGGGGCTTACAATGAGCAGTTCTTC. Its translation is CASSFRASGAYNEQFF.

The chain combines TRBV20-1 with TRBJ2-1, with D possibly TRBD2 on 7 matching bases. Trimming removed 6 bases from V and 9 bases from J, with 12 bases in between. Germline V gene data show CDR1 as DFQATT and CDR2 as SNEGSKA (reference sequence). The CDR3 length is 11 residues. The chain's CDR3 is CSAGRGGEQFF. In DNA form, the CDR3 reads TGCAGTGCCGGTAGGGGGGGTGAGCAGTTCTTC.

In its sample, this clone was seen once. V is TRBV4-2 and J is TRBJ1-2; D ambiguous. This CDR3 region has 14 residues. V lost 1 base and J 3 bases, leaving 9 bases between the germline ends. Germline CDR1 LGHNA, CDR2 YNFKEQ. The CDR3 region is CASSQGERDYGYTF. The CDR3 DNA follows: TGTGCCAGCAGCCAAGGAGAGCGGGACTATGGCTACACCTTC.